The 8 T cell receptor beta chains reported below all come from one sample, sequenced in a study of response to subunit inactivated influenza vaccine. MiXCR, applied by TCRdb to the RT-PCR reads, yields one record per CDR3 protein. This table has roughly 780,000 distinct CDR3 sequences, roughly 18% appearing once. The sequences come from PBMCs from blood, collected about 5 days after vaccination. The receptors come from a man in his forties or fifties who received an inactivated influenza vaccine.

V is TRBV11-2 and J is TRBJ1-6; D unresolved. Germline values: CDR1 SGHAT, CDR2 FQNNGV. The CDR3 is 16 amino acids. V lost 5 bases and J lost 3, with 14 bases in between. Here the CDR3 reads CASSANVRFYNSPLHF. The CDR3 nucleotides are TGTGCCAGCAGCGCCAACGTACGGTTCTATAATTCACCCCTCCACTTT.

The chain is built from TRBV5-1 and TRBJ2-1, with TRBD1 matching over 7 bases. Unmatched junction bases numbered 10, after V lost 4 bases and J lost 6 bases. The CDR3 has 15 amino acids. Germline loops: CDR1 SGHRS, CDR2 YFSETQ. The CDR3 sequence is CASSALEGGTNEQFF. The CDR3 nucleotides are TGCGCCAGCAGCGCACTGGAAGGGGGCACCAATGAGCAGTTCTTC.

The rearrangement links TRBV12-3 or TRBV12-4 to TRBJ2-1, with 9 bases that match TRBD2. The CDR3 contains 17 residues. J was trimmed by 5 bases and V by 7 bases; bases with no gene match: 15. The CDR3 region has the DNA TGTGCCAGCATTCGACCGCCGACTAGCGGAGACAACAATGAGCAGTTCTTC. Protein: CASIRPPTSGDNNEQFF.

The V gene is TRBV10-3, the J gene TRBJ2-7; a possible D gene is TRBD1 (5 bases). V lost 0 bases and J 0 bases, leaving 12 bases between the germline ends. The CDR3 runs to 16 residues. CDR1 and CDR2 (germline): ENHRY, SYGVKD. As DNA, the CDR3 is TGTGCCATCAGTGAGTCGCCAGGGAAAAACTCCTACGAGCAGTACTTC. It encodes CAISESPGKNSYEQYF.

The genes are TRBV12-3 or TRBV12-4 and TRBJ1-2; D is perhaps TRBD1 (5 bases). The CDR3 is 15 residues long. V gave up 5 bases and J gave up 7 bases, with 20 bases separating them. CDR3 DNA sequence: TGTGCCAGCAGTCTCACGACAGAACCGGGGGGTGGCTACACCTTC. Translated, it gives CASSLTTEPGGGYTF.

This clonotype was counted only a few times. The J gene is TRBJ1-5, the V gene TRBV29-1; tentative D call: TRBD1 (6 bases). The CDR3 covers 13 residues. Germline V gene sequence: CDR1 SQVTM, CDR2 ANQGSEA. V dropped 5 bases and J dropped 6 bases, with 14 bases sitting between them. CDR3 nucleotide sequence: TGCAGCGTTATACAGGGTGATGGTCAGCCCCAGCATTTT. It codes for CSVIQGDGQPQHF. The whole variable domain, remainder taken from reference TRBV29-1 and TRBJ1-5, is SAVISQKPSRDICQRGTSLTIQCQVDSQVTMMFWYRQQPGQSLTLIATANQGSEATYESGFVIDKFPISRPNLTFSTLTVSNMSPEDSSIYLCSVIQGDGQPQHFGDGTRLSIL.

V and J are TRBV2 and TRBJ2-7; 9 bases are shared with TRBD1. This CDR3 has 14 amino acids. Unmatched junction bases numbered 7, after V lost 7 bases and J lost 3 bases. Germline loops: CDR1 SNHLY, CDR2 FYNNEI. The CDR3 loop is CASKKDRGHYEQYF. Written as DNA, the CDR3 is TGTGCCAGCAAGAAGGACAGGGGACACTACGAGCAGTACTTC.

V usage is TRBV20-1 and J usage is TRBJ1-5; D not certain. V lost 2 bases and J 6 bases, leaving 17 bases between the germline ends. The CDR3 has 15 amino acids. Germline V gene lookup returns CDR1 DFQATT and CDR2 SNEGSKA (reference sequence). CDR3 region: CSARLPDFGFQPQHF. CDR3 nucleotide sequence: TGCAGTGCTAGACTCCCTGATTTCGGTTTTCAGCCCCAGCATTTT.